These 4 T cell receptor beta chains came from one sample sequenced in a study of T cells in Graves' hyperthyroidism and ophthalmopathy. From RNA transcripts, TCR beta CDR3 regions were amplified. A set of HTBI primers served as the primers for a first-round RT-PCR of the TCR CDR3. MiXCR was run by TCRdb on the multiplex PCR reads, yielding one entry per CDR3 protein. The sample gives some 250,000 distinct CDR3 sequences, 14% to 15% of which show up once; 13% is in the top ten. Sample: blood. These receptor sequences come from a woman in her forties with Graves' hyperthyroidism that later progressed to Graves' ophthalmopathy.

This clonotype was recorded many times. The chain links TRBV7-9 to TRBJ2-1; the D gene is possibly TRBD2 (6 bases). Trimming took 3 bases from V and 2 from J, leaving 11 bases between them. In germline, CDR1 is SEHNR, CDR2 FQNEAQ (reference sequence). CDR3 size: 15 residues. In nucleotides, the CDR3 is TGTGCCAGCAGCTTGTCGGGGGAGCCCTACAATGAGCAGTTCTTC. This sequence encodes CASSLSGEPYNEQFF.

J is TRBJ2-7 and V is TRBV18; TRBD2 matches 7 bases. The trim removed 0 bases at V and 2 bases at J, leaving 22 bases unmatched. The CDR3 is made up of 21 amino acids. Germline loops: CDR1 KGHSH, CDR2 LQKENI. As DNA, the CDR3 is TGTGCCAGCTCACCACCTTACAGCGGGATAGCACGGCAGGCACCCACCTACGAGCAGTACTTC. Protein sequence: CASSPPYSGIARQAPTYEQYF.

J is TRBJ1-5 and V is TRBV10-1, with D possibly matching TRBD1 (5 bases). The CDR3 has 15 amino acids. Trimming shortened V by 2 bases and J by 7 bases, and 15 bases separated the two germline ends. The germline CDR1 and CDR2 sequences are WNHNN and SYGVQD (reference sequence). CDR3 loop: CASSEVPRRGQPQHF. The CDR3 coding sequence is TGCGCCAGCAGTGAGGTCCCAAGACGGGGCCAGCCCCAGCATTTT.

Notes on this clonotype: The junction differs from germline at one of its ends, possibly a read error. V is TRBV3-1 and J is TRBJ2-5, with TRBD1 matching 10 bases. Germline CDR1 is LGHDT and CDR2 is YNNKEL (reference sequence). The CDR3 is 15 residues long. The CDR3 reads CASIQGERQGAREYF. The CDR3 DNA is TGTGCCAGCATCCAAGGAGAAAGACAGGGGGCACGGGAGTACTTC.